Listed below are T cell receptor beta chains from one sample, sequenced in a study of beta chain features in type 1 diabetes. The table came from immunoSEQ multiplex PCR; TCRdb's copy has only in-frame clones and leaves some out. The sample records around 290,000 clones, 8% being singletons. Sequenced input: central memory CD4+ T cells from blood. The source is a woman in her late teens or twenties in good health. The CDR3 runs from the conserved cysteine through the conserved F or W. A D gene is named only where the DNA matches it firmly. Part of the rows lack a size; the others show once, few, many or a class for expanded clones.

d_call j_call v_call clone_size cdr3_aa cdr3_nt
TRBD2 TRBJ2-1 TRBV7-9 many CASSFVPGLAGVEQFF TGTGCCAGCAGCTTCGTCCCGGGACTAGCGGGAGTTGAGCAGTTCTTC
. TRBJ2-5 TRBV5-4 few CASSPPQGGEETQYF TGTGCCAGCAGCCCCCCCCAGGGGGGAGAAGAGACCCAGTACTTC
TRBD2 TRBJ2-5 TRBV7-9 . CASSLIAGGTQETQYF TGTGCCAGCAGCTTAATCGCGGGGGGGACCCAAGAGACCCAGTACTTC
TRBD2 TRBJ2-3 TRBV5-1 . CASSLAGLAGNTDTQYF TGCGCCAGCAGCTTGGCAGGACTAGCGGGCAACACAGATACGCAGTATTTT
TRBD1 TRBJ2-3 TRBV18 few CASSRDRGDTQYF TGTGCCAGCTCAAGGGACAGGGGAGATACGCAGTATTTT
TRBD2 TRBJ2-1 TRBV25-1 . CASSEPGLAGGRNEQFF TGTGCCAGCAGTGAACCGGGACTAGCGGGGGGCCGCAATGAGCAGTTCTTC
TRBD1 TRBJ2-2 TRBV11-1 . CASSSTGGTGELFF TGTGCCAGCAGCTCGACAGGGGGCACCGGGGAGCTGTTTTTT
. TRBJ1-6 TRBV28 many CASRQRQANSPLHF TGTGCCAGCAGGCAAAGACAGGCAAATTCACCCCTCCACTTT
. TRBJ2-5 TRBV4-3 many CASSRGGGGQITGETQYF TGCGCCAGCAGCCGTGGGGGAGGAGGTCAAATAACAGGGGAGACCCAGTACTTC
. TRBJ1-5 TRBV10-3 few CASGHNSNQPQHF TGTGCCAGCGGACACAATAGCAATCAGCCCCAGCATTTT
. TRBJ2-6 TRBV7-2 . CASSFNPASGANVLTF TGTGCCAGCAGCTTCAACCCGGCCTCTGGGGCCAACGTCCTGACTTTC
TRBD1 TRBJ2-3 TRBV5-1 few CASSPGTGTDTQYF TGCGCCAGCAGTCCAGGGACAGGGACAGATACGCAGTATTTT
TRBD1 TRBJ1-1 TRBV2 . CASRREGGANTEAFF TGTGCCAGCAGAAGGGAAGGGGGCGCGAACACTGAAGCTTTCTTT
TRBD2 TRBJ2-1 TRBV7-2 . CASSQGEGLASEQFF TGTGCCAGCAGCCAAGGAGAGGGACTAGCAAGTGAGCAGTTCTTC
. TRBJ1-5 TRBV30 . CAWGGQGDQPQHF TGTGCCTGGGGGGGTCAGGGAGACCAGCCCCAGCATTTT
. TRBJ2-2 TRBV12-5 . CASGSGSYTGELFF TGTGCTAGTGGTTCAGGGAGTTACACCGGGGAGCTGTTTTTT
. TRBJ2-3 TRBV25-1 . CASSEWGGGSPDTQYF TGTGCCAGCAGTGAATGGGGAGGGGGCTCGCCAGATACGCAGTATTTT